This T cell receptor (beta chain) was captured in a study of human T cells and chemical hapten exposure. Whole-study context: 2% DPC applied to an approximately 2 cm by approximately 2 cm arm area sensitized donors. The patient population, which was mostly female, had alopecia areata, totalis or universalis.

Noted time point: pre-sensitization, week 0. Treatment meaning: therapeutic diphenylcyclopropenone sensitization with weekly scalp DPC. Ahead of applying each patch test, blood was sampled. V trimming: 6 bases; J trimming: 2 bases; junction bases outside the gene matches: 2. The CDR3 runs 14 residues. One entry per CDR3 protein results from TCRdb running MiXCR on the RACE reads. The sample includes 80,000 to 95,000 distinct CDR3 sequences, around 10% of them seen just once. This clonotype was sampled from a woman between 40 and 55 years old with alopecia areata. Some clones in this sample may be carry-over from other donors' samples. The chain recombines TRBV12-3 or TRBV12-4 with TRBJ2-5; 11 nucleotides match TRBD2. The starting material was whole blood, obtained in connection with sensitization to the hapten diphenylcyclopropenone (DPC). The DNA for the CDR3 is TGTGCCAGCAGACTAGCGGGGGCTCAAGAGACCCAGTACTTC. Amino acid sequence: CASRLAGAQETQYF.